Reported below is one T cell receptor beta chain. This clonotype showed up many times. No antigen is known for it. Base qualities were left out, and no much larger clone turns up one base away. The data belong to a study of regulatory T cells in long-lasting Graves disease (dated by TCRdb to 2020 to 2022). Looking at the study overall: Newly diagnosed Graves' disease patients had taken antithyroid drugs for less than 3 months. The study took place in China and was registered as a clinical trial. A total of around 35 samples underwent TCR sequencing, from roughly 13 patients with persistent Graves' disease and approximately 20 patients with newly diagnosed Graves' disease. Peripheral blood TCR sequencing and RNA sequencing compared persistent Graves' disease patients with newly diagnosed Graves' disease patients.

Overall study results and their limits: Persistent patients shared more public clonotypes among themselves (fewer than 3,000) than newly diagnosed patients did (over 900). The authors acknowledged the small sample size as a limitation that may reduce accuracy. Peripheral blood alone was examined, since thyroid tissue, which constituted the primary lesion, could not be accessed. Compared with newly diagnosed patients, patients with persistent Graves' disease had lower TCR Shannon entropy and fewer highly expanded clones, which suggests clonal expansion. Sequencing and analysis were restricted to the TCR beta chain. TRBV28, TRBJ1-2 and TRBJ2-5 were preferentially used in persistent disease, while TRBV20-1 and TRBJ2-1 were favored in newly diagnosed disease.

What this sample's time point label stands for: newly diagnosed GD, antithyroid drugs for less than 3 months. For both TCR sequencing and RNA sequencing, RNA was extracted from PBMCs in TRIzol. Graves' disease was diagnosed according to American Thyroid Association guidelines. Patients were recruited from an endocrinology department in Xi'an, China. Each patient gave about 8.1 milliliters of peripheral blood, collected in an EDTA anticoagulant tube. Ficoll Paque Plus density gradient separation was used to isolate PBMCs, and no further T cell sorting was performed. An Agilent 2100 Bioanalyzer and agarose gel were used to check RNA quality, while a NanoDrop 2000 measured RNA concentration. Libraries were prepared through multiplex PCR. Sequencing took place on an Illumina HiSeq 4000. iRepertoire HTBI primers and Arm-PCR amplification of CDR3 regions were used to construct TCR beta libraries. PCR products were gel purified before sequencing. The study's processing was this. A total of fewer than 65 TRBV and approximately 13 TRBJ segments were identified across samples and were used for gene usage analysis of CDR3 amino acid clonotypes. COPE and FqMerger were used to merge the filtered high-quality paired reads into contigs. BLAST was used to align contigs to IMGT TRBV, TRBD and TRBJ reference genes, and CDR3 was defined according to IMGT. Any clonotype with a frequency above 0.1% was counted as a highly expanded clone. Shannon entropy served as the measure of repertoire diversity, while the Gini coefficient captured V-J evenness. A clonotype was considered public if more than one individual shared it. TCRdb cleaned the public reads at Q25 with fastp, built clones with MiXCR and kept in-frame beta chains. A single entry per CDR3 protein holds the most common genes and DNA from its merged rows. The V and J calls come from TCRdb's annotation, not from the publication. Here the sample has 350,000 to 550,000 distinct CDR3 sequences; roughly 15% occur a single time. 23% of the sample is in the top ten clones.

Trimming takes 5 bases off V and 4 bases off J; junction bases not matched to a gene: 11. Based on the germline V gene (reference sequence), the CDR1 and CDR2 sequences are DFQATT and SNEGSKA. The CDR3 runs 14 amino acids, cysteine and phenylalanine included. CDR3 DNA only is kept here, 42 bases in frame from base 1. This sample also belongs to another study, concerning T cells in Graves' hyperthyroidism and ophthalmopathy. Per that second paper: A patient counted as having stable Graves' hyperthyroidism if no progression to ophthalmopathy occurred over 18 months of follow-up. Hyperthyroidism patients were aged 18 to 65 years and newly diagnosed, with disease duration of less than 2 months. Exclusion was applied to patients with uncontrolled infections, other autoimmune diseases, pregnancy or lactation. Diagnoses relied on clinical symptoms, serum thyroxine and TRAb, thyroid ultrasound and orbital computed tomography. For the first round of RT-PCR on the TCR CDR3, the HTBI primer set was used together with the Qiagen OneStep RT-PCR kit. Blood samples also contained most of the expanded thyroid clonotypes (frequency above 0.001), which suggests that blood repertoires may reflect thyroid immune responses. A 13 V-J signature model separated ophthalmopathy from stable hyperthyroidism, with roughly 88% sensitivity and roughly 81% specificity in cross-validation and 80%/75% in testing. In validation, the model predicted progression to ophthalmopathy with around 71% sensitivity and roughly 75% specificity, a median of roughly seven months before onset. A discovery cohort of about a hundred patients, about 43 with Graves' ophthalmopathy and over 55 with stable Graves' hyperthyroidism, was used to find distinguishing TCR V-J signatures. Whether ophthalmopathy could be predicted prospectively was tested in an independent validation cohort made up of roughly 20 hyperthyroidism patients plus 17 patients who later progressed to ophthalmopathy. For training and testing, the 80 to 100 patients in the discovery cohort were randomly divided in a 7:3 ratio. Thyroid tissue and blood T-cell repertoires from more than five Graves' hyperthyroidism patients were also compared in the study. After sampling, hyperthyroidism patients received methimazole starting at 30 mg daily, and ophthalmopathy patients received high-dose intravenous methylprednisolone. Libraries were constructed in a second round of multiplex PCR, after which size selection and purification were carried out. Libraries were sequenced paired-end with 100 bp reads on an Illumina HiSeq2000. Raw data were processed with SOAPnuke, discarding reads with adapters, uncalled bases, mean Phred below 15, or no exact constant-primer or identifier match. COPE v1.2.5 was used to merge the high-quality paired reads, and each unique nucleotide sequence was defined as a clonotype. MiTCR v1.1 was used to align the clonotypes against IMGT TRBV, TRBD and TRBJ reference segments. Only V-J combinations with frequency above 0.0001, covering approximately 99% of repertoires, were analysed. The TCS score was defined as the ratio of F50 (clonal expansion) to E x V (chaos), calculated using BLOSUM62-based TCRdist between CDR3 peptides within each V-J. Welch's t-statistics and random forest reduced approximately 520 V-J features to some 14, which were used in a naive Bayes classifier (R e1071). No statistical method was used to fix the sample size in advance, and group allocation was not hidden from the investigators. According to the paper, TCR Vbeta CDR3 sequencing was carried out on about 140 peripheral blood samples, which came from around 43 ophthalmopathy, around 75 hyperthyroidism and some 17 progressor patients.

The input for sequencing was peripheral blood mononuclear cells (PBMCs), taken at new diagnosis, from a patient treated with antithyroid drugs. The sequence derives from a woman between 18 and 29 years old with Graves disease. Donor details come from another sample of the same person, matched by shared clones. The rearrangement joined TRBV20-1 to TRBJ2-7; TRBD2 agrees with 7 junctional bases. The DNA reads TGCAGTGCTGATGGGGCTAGCGGTAGATACGAGCAGTACTTC. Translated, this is CSADGASGRYEQYF.